This TCR beta chain was profiled in a study of response to subunit inactivated influenza vaccine. The V segment lost 4 bases and the J segment 7 bases; nucleotides outside the gene matches: 11. The CDR3 is 14 residues long. Germline assignment: CDR1 SGHDT and CDR2 YYEEEE. The study, taken as a whole, reports: That few new T cells are recruited by each seasonal influenza vaccination was the authors' suggestion.

A remark on this clonotype: Antigen: not known.

TCRdb recomputed calls from the RT-PCR reads with MiXCR, one row per CDR3 protein. This sample has about 480,000 distinct CDR3 sequences; 9.5% to 12% occur once, and the top ten carry over 9.5%. The sequences come from PBMCs from blood, collected around seven weeks after vaccination. This chain links TRBV5-6 with TRBJ2-7; TRBD1 aligns across 7 bases. This TCR was recovered from a middle-aged man who received an inactivated influenza vaccine. CDR3 residues: CASSLRTGNWEQYF. The CDR3 DNA reads as TGTGCCAGCAGCCTCCGGACAGGTAATTGGGAGCAGTACTTC.